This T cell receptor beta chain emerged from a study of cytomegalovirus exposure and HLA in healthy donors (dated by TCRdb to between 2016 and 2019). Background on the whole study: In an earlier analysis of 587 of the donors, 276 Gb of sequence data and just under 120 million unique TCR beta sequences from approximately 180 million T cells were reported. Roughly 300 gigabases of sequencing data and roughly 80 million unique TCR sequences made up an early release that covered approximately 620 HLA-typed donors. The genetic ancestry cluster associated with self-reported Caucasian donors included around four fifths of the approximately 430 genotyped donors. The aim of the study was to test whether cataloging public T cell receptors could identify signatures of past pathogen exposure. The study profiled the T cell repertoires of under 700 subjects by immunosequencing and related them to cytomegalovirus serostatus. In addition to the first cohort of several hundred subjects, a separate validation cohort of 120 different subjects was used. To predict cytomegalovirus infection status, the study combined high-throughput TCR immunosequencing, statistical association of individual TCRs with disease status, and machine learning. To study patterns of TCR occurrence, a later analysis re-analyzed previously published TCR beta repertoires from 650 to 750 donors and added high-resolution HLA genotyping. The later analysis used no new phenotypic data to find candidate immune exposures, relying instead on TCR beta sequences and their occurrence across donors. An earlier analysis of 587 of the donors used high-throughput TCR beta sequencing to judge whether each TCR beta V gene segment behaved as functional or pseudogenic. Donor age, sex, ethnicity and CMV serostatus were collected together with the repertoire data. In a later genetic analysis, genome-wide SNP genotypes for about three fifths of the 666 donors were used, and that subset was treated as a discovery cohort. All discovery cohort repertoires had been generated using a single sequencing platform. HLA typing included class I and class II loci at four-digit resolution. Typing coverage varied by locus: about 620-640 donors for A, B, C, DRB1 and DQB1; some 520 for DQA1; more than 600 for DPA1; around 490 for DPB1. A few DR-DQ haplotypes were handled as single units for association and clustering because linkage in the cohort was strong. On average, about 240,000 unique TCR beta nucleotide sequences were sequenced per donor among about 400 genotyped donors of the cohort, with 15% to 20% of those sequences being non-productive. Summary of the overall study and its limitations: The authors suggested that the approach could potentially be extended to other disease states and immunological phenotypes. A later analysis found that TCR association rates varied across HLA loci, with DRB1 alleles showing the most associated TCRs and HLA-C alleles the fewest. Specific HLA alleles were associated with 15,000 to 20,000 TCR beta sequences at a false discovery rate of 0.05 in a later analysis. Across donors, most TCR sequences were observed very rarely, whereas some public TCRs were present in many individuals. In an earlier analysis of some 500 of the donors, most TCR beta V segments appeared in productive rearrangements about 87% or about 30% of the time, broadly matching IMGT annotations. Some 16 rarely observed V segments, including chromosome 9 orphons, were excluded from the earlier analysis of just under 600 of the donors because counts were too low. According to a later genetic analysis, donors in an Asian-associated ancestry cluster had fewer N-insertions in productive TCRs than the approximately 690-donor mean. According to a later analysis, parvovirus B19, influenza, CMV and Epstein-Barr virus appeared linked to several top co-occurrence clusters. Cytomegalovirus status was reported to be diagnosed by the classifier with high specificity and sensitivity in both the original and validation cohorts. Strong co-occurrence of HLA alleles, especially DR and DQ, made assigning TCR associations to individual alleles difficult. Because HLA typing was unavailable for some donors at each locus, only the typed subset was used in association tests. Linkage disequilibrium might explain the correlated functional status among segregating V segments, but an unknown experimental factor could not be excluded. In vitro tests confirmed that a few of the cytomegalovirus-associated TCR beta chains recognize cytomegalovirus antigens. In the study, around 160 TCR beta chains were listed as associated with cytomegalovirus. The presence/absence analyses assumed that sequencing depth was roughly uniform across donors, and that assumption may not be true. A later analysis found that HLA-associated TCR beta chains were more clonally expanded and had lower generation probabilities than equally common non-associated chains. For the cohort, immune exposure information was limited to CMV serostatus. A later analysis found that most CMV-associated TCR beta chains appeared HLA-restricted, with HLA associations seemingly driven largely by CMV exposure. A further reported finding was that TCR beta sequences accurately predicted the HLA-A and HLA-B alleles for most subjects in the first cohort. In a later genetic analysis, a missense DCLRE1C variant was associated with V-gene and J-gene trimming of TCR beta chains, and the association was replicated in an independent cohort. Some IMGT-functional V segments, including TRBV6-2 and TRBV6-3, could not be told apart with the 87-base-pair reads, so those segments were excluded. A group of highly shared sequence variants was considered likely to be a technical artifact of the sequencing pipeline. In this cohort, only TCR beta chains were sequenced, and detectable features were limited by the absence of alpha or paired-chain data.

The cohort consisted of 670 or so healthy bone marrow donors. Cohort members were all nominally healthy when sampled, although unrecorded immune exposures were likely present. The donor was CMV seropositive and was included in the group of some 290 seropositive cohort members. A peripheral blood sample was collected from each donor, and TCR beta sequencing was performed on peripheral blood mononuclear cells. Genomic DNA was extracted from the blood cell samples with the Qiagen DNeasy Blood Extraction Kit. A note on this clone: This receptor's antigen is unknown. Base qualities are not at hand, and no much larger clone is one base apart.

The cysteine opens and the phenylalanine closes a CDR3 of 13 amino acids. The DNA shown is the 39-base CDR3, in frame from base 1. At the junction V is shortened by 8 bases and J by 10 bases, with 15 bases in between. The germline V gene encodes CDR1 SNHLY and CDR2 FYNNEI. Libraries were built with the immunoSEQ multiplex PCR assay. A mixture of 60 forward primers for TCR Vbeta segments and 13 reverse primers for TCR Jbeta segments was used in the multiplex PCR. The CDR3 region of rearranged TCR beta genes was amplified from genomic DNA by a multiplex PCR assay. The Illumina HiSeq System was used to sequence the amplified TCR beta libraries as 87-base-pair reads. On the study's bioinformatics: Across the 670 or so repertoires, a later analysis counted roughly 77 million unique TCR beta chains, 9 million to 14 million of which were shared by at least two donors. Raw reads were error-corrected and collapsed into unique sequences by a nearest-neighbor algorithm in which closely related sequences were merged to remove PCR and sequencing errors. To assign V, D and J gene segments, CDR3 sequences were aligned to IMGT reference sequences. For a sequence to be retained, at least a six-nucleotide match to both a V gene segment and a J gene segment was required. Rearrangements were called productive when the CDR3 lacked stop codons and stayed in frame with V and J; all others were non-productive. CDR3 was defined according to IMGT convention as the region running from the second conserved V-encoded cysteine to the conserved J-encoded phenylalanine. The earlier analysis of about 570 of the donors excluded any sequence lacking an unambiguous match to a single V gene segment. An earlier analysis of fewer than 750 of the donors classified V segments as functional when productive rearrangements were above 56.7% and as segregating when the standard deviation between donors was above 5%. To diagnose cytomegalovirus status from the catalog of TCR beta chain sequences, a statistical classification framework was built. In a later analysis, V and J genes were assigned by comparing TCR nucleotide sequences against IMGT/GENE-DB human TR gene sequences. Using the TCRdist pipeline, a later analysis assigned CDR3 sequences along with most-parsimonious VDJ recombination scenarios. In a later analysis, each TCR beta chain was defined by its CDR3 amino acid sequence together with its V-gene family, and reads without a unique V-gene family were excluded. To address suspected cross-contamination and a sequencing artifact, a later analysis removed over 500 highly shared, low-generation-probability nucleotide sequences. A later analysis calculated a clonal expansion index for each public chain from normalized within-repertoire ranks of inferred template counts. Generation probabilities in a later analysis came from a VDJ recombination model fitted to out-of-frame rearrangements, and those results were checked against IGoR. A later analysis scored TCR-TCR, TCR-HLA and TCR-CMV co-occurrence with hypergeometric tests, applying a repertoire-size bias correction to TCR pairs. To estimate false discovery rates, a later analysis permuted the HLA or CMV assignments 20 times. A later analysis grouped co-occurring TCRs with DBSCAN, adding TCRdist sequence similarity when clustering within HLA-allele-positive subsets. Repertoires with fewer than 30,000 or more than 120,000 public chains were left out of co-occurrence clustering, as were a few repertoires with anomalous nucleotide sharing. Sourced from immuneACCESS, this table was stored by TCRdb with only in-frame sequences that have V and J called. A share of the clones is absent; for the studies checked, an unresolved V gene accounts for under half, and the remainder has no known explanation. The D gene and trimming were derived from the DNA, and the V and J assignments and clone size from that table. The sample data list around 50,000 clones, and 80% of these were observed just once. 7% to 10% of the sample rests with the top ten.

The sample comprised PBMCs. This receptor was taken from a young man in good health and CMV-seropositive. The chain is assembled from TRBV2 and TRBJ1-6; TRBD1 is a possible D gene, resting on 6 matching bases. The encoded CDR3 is CASGLGRGSPLHF. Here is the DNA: TGTGCCAGCGGCCTGGGGAGGGGGTCACCCCTCCACTTT. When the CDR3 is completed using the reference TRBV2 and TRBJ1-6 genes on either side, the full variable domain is EPEVTQTPSHQVTQMGQEVILRCVPISNHLYFYWYRQILGQKVEFLVSFYNNEISEKSEIFDDQFSVERPDGSNFTLKIRSTKLEDSAMYFCASGLGRGSPLHFGNGTRLTVT.